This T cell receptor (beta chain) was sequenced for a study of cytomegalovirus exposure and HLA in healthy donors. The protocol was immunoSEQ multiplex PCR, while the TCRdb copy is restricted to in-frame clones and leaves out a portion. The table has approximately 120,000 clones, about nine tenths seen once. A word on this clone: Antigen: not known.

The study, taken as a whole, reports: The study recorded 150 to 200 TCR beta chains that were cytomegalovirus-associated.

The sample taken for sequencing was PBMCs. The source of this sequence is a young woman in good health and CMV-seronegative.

The CDR3 coding sequence is TGTGCCAGCAGTTACAGTTTACAGGGCCGAGGTATCGAGCAGTACTTC. Translating gives CASSYSLQGRGIEQYF. This chain connects TRBV28 to TRBJ2-7; TRBD1 might be the D (6 bases). Trimming took 4 bases from V and 6 from J, leaving 22 bases between them. Germline assignment: CDR1 MDHEN and CDR2 SYDVKM. There are 16 residues in the CDR3.